This TCR beta chain appears in the sequencing data of a study of blood T cells in healthy people across ages. Study-level points and caveats: Samples with more naive T cells showed higher observed beta diversity.

This CDR3 is built from 18 residues. Germline CDR1 reads SGHRS; CDR2 reads YFSETQ. Trimming cost V 0 bases and J 0 bases; bases outside gene matches: 4. Using a J-beta primer mix together with a sample-barcoded 5' primer, a second PCR was run for about 6 to 11 cycles. TCRdb processed the 5' RACE reads anew with MiXCR; each CDR3 protein has one entry. The repertoire holds 450,000 to 700,000 distinct CDR3 sequences, with 25% to 30% as singletons. This clonotype was seen a few times. Antigen unknown. The chain uses TRBV5-1 and TRBJ2-6, with TRBD1 identical over 9 bases. This clonotype originated in a woman aged 65 to 85 in good health. The material sequenced was blood. The CDR3 loop reads CASSLGGTGSSGANVLTF. CDR3 sequence (DNA): TGCGCCAGCAGCTTGGGGGGGACAGGGTCCTCTGGGGCCAACGTCCTGACTTTC. The full variable domain, with the rest looked up from reference TRBV5-1 and TRBJ2-6, is KAGVTQTPRYLIKTRGQQVTLSCSPISGHRSVSWYQQTPGQGLQFLFEYFSETQRNKGNFPGRFSGRQFSNSRSEMNVSTLELGDSALYLCASSLGGTGSSGANVLTFGAGSRLTVL.